This T cell receptor (beta chain) stems from a study of cytomegalovirus exposure and HLA in healthy donors. The V gene's germline CDR1 is SGHRS and CDR2 YFSETQ. The junction had 6 bases not matched to a gene; V was cut back by 7 bases and J by 7 bases. This CDR3 region has 14 residues. This clone was recorded a few times. Its antigen is unidentified. 60 Vbeta and 13 Jbeta primers were used in PCR. Clones were read by immunoSEQ multiplex PCR, and TCRdb kept only the in-frame ones, dropping some. The sample has around 100,000 clones, under 80% seen once. Broader study findings: Judged likely to be a sequencing artifact was a cluster of highly shared sequence variants.

The sample comprised PBMCs. The rearrangement uses TRBV5-1 and TRBJ1-4, with TRBD1 matching 11 bases. The sequence came from a woman aged 50 to 60 in good health and CMV-seropositive. CDR3: CASRGTGGSEKLFF. CDR3 bases: TGCGCCAGCCGTGGGACAGGGGGGAGTGAAAAACTGTTTTTT.